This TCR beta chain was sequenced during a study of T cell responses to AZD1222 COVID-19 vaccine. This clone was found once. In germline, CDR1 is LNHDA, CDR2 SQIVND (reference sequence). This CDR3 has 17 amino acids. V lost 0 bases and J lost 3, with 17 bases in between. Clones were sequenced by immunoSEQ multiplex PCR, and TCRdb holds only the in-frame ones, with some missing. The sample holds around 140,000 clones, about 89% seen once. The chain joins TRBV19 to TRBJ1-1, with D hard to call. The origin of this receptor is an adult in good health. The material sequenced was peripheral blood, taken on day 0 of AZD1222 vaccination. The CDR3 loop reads CASSIDLGVGGYTEAFF. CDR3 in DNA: TGTGCCAGTAGTATAGATCTCGGCGTTGGAGGCTACACTGAAGCTTTCTTT.